The 4 T cell receptor beta chains in this list originate from one sample, sequenced in a study of T-cell reconstitution after alpha-beta-depleted transplantation in children. As it was prepared, the TCRbeta library received unique molecular identifiers. TCRdb reprocessed the PCR reads with MiXCR, giving one entry per CDR3 protein. This table has about 580,000 distinct CDR3 sequences, 23% appearing once. The sequencing used PBMCs, mostly from graft donor cells, collected 360 days after TCRalphabeta/CD19-depleted stem cell transplant. The receptors derive from a boy younger than two who had a stem cell transplant for acute myeloid leukemia, so the T cells may come from the graft donor.

At least ten counts were recorded for this clonotype. The chain uses TRBV6-6 and TRBJ2-7; 9 nucleotides line up with TRBD1. The CDR3 is made up of 13 amino acids. Trimming cost V 10 bases and J 4 bases; bases outside gene matches: 8. Germline V gives CDR1 MNHNY, CDR2 SVGAGI (reference sequence). The CDR3 region is CATPGQGKYEQYV. The CDR3 DNA sequence: TGTGCCACCCCAGGACAGGGGAAATACGAGCAGTACGTC.

This rearrangement joins TRBV20-1 to TRBJ1-1; 9 nucleotides match TRBD1. Germline assignment: CDR1 DFQATT and CDR2 SNEGSKA (reference sequence). V lost 4 bases, J lost 6 bases, and 12 bases stayed unmatched. This CDR3 is 15 amino acids long. The CDR3 here is CSATDTGTGLPEAFF. The CDR3, as DNA: TGCAGTGCTACCGATACCGGGACAGGGTTGCCTGAAGCTTTCTTT.

This chain joins TRBV4-3 and TRBJ2-3; TRBD1 matches at 7 bases. V dropped 4 bases and J dropped 0; count of bases not matched to a gene: 7. The CDR3 extends over 16 amino acids. CDR1 and CDR2 from the germline V gene are LGHNA and YSLEER. The CDR3 DNA reads TGCGCCAGCAGCCCGACTGACAGGGAGAGCACAGATACGCAGTATTTT. It translates to CASSPTDRESTDTQYF.

The rearrangement links TRBV6-1 to TRBJ2-4; D is uncertain. V was trimmed by 5 bases and J by 4 bases, leaving 12 bases between them. Germline CDR1 MNHNS, CDR2 SASEGT. The CDR3 contains 14 residues. CDR3 in DNA: TGTGCCAGCAGTCCCACGTTACTTAAAAACATTCAGTACTTC. Its translation: CASSPTLLKNIQYF.